This T cell receptor (beta chain) was documented in a study of blood T cell repertoires in COVID-19. As for the study in general: Sample material is recorded as cDNA or gDNA derived from T cells, B-cell-depleted T cells, or PBMCs.

The CDR3 length is 13 residues. Looked up from germline, CDR1 is MNHEY and CDR2 is SVGAGI. V lost 6 bases to trimming and J lost 9 bases, with 12 bases between them. As processed by the authors: Estimated nucleated cell counts came from reference gene primer amplification. Libraries were prepared by immunoSEQ multiplex PCR; TCRdb keeps only in-frame clonotypes and omits some of them. That table furnishes V, J and clone size, whereas the DNA furnished D and trimming. This table has tens of thousands of clones, more than 90% appearing once. This clone was seen just once. The sample comprised peripheral blood. The sequence came from a human donor in a cohort sampled during active COVID-19. The rearrangement links TRBV6-5 to TRBJ1-6, with a possible D match to TRBD1 (5 bases). CDR3 amino acids: CASSLDTRSPLHF. CDR3 in DNA: TGTGCCAGCAGCCTGGACACACGTTCACCCCTCCACTTT.